This T cell receptor (beta chain) was captured by sequencing in a study of human T cells and chemical hapten exposure. A few counts support this clonotype. TCRdb reanalysed the RACE reads using MiXCR and keeps one entry per CDR3 protein. The data contain tens of thousands of distinct CDR3 sequences, more than 8.5% of them seen just once; the ten biggest clones take up approximately 2.3%. Specified time point: patch test 2, 6 weeks after DPC sensitization. Treatment noted: therapeutic diphenylcyclopropenone sensitization with weekly scalp DPC. This specimen was whole blood, taken in connection with sensitization to the hapten diphenylcyclopropenone (DPC). The TCR comes from a woman aged 30 to 39 with alopecia areata. Some clones in this sample may be carry-over from other donors' samples.

In nucleotides, the CDR3 is TGCAGTGCTAGAGACACGAAAGCGGGAGAGTTGCACGAGCAGTACTTC. It is translated as CSARDTKAGELHEQYF. The chain couples TRBV20-1 to TRBJ2-7; 8 positions match TRBD2. J lost 5 bases, V lost 0 bases, and 12 bases had no gene match. The germline V gene encodes CDR1 DFQATT and CDR2 SNEGSKA (reference sequence). This CDR3 comprises 16 residues.